These 22 T cell receptor beta chains came from one sample sequenced in a study of T-cell memory formation after mild COVID-19. In TCRdb, the 5' RACE reads were re-called with MiXCR into one record per CDR3 protein. The sample lists 30,000 to 40,000 distinct CDR3 sequences, approximately 10% occurring once. Source material: PBMCs or a T cell subset sorted from them (not recorded which). Source of these receptors: a man in his late teens or twenties who had mild COVID-19 (a few samples of this study predate the infection). Cell type and time point are not known.

This clonotype occurred many times. This chain connects TRBV7-3 to TRBJ2-2; unclear D gene. This CDR3 is 13 amino acids long. V dropped 5 bases and J dropped 3 bases, with 7 bases sitting between them. Germline V gives CDR1 SGHTA, CDR2 FQGTGA. CDR3 region: CASSLSYTGELFF. The CDR3 bases are TGTGCCAGCAGCCTTAGTTACACCGGGGAGCTGTTTTTT.

This clonotype came up a few times. The rearrangement links TRBV6-5 to TRBJ1-2; perhaps TRBD1 as D (6 bases). CDR1 is MNHEY and CDR2 is SVGAGI in the germline V gene. The CDR3 extends over 13 amino acids. Trimming shortened V by 6 bases and J by 3 bases, and 11 bases separated the two germline ends. The CDR3 DNA is TGTGCCAGCAGACAAACAGGGTACTATGGCTACACCTTC. The encoded protein is CASRQTGYYGYTF.

This clonotype was picked up one time. The J gene is TRBJ2-5, the V gene TRBV11-2; D not certain. Trimming left V 1 base short and J 0 bases short, with 6 bases between. Germline CDR1 and CDR2: SGHAT and FQNNGV. The CDR3 runs to 14 residues. In DNA form, the CDR3 reads TGTGCCAGCAGCTTAGGAGGCAACCAAGAGACCCAGTACTTC. This sequence encodes CASSLGGNQETQYF.

This clonotype was picked up many times. The rearrangement links TRBV18 to TRBJ2-7; TRBD2 agrees at 13 bases. The J segment lost 2 bases and the V segment lost 3 bases, leaving 4 bases of the junction unmatched. Germline values: CDR1 KGHSH, CDR2 LQKENI. The CDR3 extends over 16 amino acids. For the CDR3, the DNA is TGTGCCAGCTCACCCCCCGGGACTAGCGGGACCTACGAGCAGTACTTC. Its protein product is CASSPPGTSGTYEQYF.

This clonotype has at least ten counts. This rearrangement joins TRBV2 to TRBJ2-2, with D possibly being TRBD1 (6 bases). Germline V lookup: CDR1 SNHLY, CDR2 FYNNEI. V shed 3 bases and J shed 3 bases, with 11 bases lying between them. The CDR3 extends over 15 amino acids. CDR3 nucleotides: TGTGCCAGCAGTGATTTTCAGGGGTACACCGGGGAGCTGTTTTTT. This sequence encodes CASSDFQGYTGELFF.

This clonotype appeared many times. J is TRBJ2-3 and V is TRBV4-3, with D perhaps TRBD2 (7 bases). Germline V lookup: CDR1 LGHNA, CDR2 YSLEER. CDR3 length equals 15 residues. Trimming took off 4 bases at V and 0 bases at J, with 11 bases between the two ends. The chain's CDR3 is CASSPRGGSTDTQYF. As DNA, the CDR3 is TGCGCCAGCAGCCCTAGGGGGGGTAGCACAGATACGCAGTATTTT.

In this sample, this clonotype turned up many times. The chain employs TRBV7-9 and TRBJ2-3; possibly TRBD1 or TRBD2 for D (5 bases each). The CDR3 covers 15 residues. Looked up from germline, CDR1 is SEHNR and CDR2 is FQNEAQ (reference sequence). The germline V and J ends were trimmed by 1 base and 3 bases, with 11 bases remaining between them. This CDR3 is CASSLVVGETDTQYF. Written as DNA, the CDR3 is TGTGCCAGCAGCTTAGTCGTGGGGGAGACAGATACGCAGTATTTT.

This clonotype has at least ten counts. J is TRBJ2-2 and V is TRBV6-5; D ambiguous. Looked up from germline, CDR1 is MNHEY and CDR2 is SVGAGI. V was shortened by 7 bases and J by 2 bases, with 11 bases between the two germline ends. This CDR3 spans 14 amino acids. DNA of the CDR3: TGTGCCAGCACGAAATGGCCTAACACCGGGGAGCTGTTTTTT. It codes for CASTKWPNTGELFF.

This clonotype was recorded a few times. J is TRBJ2-3 and V is TRBV3-1, with 8 bases lining up with TRBD2. Looked up from germline, CDR1 is LGHDT and CDR2 is YNNKEL (reference sequence). The CDR3 covers 15 residues. Losses at the gene ends were 5 bases for V and 6 bases for J; bases not matched to a gene: 10. As DNA, the CDR3 is TGTGCCAGCAGCGAGCCCAGCGGGGGAACCGATACGCAGTATTTT. This translates into CASSEPSGGTDTQYF.

Only a few counts were recorded for this clonotype. The rearrangement uses TRBV19 and TRBJ1-5; no definite D call. The CDR3 is 15 amino acids. Looked up from germline, CDR1 is LNHDA and CDR2 is SQIVND (reference sequence). V was trimmed by 6 bases and J by 0 bases, leaving 12 bases between them. CDR3 loop: CASRTPANSNQPQHF. The CDR3 region has the DNA TGTGCCAGTAGAACCCCCGCTAATAGCAATCAGCCCCAGCATTTT.

The DNA of the CDR3 is TGTGCCAGCAGTGAACCCGGGACAGGGGGCGTCACTGAAGCTTTCTTT. This translates into CASSEPGTGGVTEAFF. This chain joins TRBV25-1 and TRBJ1-1; 12 nucleotides line up with TRBD1. V lost 2 bases, J lost 4 bases, and 5 bases stayed unmatched. CDR1 and CDR2 from the germline V gene are MGHDK and SYGVNS. The CDR3 totals 16 residues.

This clonotype was detected many times. The genes are TRBV6-5 and TRBJ2-1; 8 positions match TRBD2. This CDR3 region has 15 residues. The junction had 10 bases not matched to a gene; V was cut back by 5 bases and J by 7 bases. Germline CDR1 reads MNHEY; CDR2 reads SVGAGI. This chain's CDR3 is CASSQGTSRGNEQFF. In DNA form, the CDR3 reads TGTGCCAGCAGTCAAGGGACTAGTCGAGGGAATGAGCAGTTCTTC.

This clonotype was recorded once. This may be a read error, as it is one base from a much larger clone. In DNA, the CDR3 is TGTGCCAGCATTGAGTCGGGACAGGGAAAATACCTCCACTTT. Translating it yields CASIESGQGKYLHF. The chain couples TRBV28 to TRBJ1-6, with TRBD1 identical over 9 bases. The V segment lost 7 bases and the J segment 15 bases; nucleotides outside the gene matches: 13. Germline-derived CDR1 and CDR2 are MDHEN and SYDVKM. The CDR3 is 14 amino acids. Full variable domain (outside the CDR3, taken from reference TRBV28 and TRBJ1-6): DVKVTQSSRYLVKRTGEKVFLECVQDMDHENMFWYRQDPGLGLRLIYFSYDVKMKEKGDIPEGYSVSREKKERFSLILESASTNQTSMYLCASIESGQGKYLHFGNGTRLTVT.

This clonotype showed up many times. J is TRBJ2-3 and V is TRBV7-2, with D tentatively TRBD2 (7 bases). CDR3 length: 14 residues. The germline V gene has CDR1 SGHTA and CDR2 FQGNSA. Between the trimmed V and J ends, which lost 8 bases and 0 bases, there was a span of 12 bases. The CDR3 loop reads CASGRGASTDTQYF. DNA for the CDR3: TGTGCCAGCGGCCGGGGGGCCAGCACAGATACGCAGTATTTT.

This clonotype was detected ten times or more. The chain is built from TRBV11-2 and TRBJ2-3; D is unclear. Germline CDR1 SGHAT, CDR2 FQNNGV. The CDR3 consists of 12 residues. Trimming removed 7 bases at V and 6 bases at J, with 11 bases between. CDR3 in amino acids: CASTWALDTQYF. The CDR3, as DNA: TGTGCCAGCACATGGGCCTTGGATACGCAGTATTTT.

V gene TRBV28 combines with J gene TRBJ1-5; 9 bases are shared with TRBD1. Germline lookup yields CDR1 MDHEN and CDR2 SYDVKM. The junction had 10 bases not matched to a gene; V was cut back by 7 bases and J by 6 bases. This CDR3 comprises 15 residues. The CDR3 nucleotides read TGTGCCAGCACCACTACAGGGGGCGGATTTCAGCCCCAGCATTTT. Its translation is CASTTTGGGFQPQHF.

This clonotype was seen more than once but under ten times. The CDR3, as DNA: TGTGCCAGCAGCTTTTCAGGGGACACAGATACGCAGTATTTT. Encoded protein: CASSFSGDTDTQYF. The V and J genes are TRBV7-9 and TRBJ2-3; TRBD1 might be the D (6 bases). The CDR3 totals 14 residues. Germline V gene data show CDR1 as SEHNR and CDR2 as FQNEAQ (reference sequence). V lost 3 bases to trimming and J lost 2 bases, with 9 bases between them.

This clonotype has ten or more counts. The rearrangement links TRBV5-1 to TRBJ2-1; perhaps TRBD2 as D (5 bases). The CDR3 sequence is 14 residues long. Deletions cut 0 bases from V and 9 bases from J, with 13 bases between. Germline V gene lookup returns CDR1 SGHRS and CDR2 YFSETQ. CDR3 nucleotide sequence: TGCGCCAGCAGCTTGGGTCCTTTCGCGGGTGAGCAGTTCTTC. It translates to CASSLGPFAGEQFF.

This clonotype was detected many times. This chain uses TRBV7-6 with TRBJ2-5; 8 bases agree with TRBD2. V dropped 5 bases and J dropped 1; count of bases not matched to a gene: 6. This CDR3 is 15 amino acids long. Germline-derived CDR1 and CDR2 are SGHVS and FNYEAQ. DNA of the CDR3: TGTGCCAGCAGCCGCGGGGGGACCCTCCAAGAGACCCAGTACTTC. This codes for CASSRGGTLQETQYF. Full variable domain (missing parts from reference TRBV7-6 and TRBJ2-5): GAGVSQSPRYKVTKRGQDVALRCDPISGHVSLYWYRQALGQGPEFLTYFNYEAQQDKSGLPNDRFSAERPEGSISTLTIQRTEQRDSAMYRCASSRGGTLQETQYFGPGTRLLVL.

This clonotype has a count of ten or more. V gene TRBV7-9 combines with J gene TRBJ2-6; D remains ambiguous. Germline CDR1 and CDR2: SEHNR and FQNEAQ (reference sequence). V lost 1 base and J lost 0, with 10 bases in between. The CDR3 sequence is 17 residues long. The chain's CDR3 is CASSLGHSFSGANVLTF. In DNA, the CDR3 is TGTGCCAGCAGCTTAGGGCACTCCTTCTCTGGGGCCAACGTCCTGACTTTC.

This clonotype was observed a handful of times. The V gene is TRBV19, the J gene TRBJ2-2; D not certain. Germline-derived CDR1 and CDR2 are LNHDA and SQIVND (reference sequence). This CDR3 has 14 amino acids. Trimming took off 3 bases at V and 5 bases at J, with 10 bases between the two ends. CDR3 loop: CASSMAARTGELFF. The CDR3 coding sequence is TGTGCCAGTAGTATGGCGGCGCGAACCGGGGAGCTGTTTTTT.

The rearrangement uses TRBV3-2 and TRBJ1-6; TRBD1 was called by the table and not checked on the DNA. TRBV3-2 is classified as a pseudogene. The CDR3 length is 17 residues. This CDR3 reads CASSPQLRDRQFSPLHF. The CDR3 DNA follows: TGTGCCAGCAGCCCTCAACTCCGGGACAGGCAGTTTTCACCCCTCCACTTT.